This TCR beta chain was found in a study of cytomegalovirus exposure and HLA in healthy donors. Germline CDR1 reads SQVTM; CDR2 reads ANQGSEA. This CDR3 has 16 amino acids. V shed 4 bases, J shed 3 bases, and the junction held 9 bases outside the gene matches. Both 60 Vbeta primers and 13 Jbeta primers went into the PCR. Using immunoSEQ multiplex PCR, the repertoire was profiled, and TCRdb retains in-frame clones only, with some absent. The sample contains under 150,000 clones, 67% of which appear only once. The sequencing input was PBMCs. This chain uses TRBV29-1 with TRBJ1-3; TRBD1 agrees at 10 bases. The receptor was isolated from a man in his late teens or twenties in good health and CMV-seropositive. The DNA for the CDR3 is TGCAGCGTTGTAAAGCCCGGGACAGGGGTTGGAAACACCATATATTTT. The encoded protein is CSVVKPGTGVGNTIYF.